A selection of T cell receptor beta chains follows, all from one sample in a study of T cells in tuberculosis. Clones were read by immunoSEQ multiplex PCR, and TCRdb kept only the in-frame ones, dropping some. The sample consists of 50,000 to 65,000 clones, 70% to 90% of them appearing once. Source material: CD1b-GMM tetramer-negative cells sorted from PBMCs. The receptors stem from an adult woman with latent tuberculosis. Each CDR3 is given without its conserved first and last residue.

J gene: TRBJ2-5; V gene: TRBV5-1; CDR3 protein: ASSGQKETQY
J gene: TRBJ2-7; V gene: TRBV7-2; CDR3 protein: ASSLGTGGAGEQY
J gene: TRBJ2-1; V gene: TRBV27; CDR3 protein: ASSPRGLNEQF
J gene: TRBJ2-7; V gene: TRBV29-1; CDR3 protein: SGSVRDSEQY
J gene: TRBJ2-3; V gene: TRBV6-5; CDR3 protein: ASSSLSGILTDTQY
J gene: TRBJ1-5; V gene: TRBV19; CDR3 protein: ASSSRSQPQH
J gene: TRBJ1-3; V gene: TRBV11-2; CDR3 protein: ASSPRSWGHVDTIY
J gene: TRBJ1-2; V gene: TRBV6-4; CDR3 protein: ASSDSGPWGGYSYGYT
J gene: TRBJ1-2; V gene: TRBV7-9; CDR3 protein: ASSLGQGGYGYT
J gene: TRBJ2-7; V gene: TRBV5-4; CDR3 protein: ASSLTLRDSSEQY
J gene: TRBJ1-4; V gene: TRBV30; CDR3 protein: AWEGQGNEKLF
J gene: TRBJ1-5; V gene: TRBV19; CDR3 protein: ASSITAGTGGDQPQH
J gene: TRBJ2-7; V gene: TRBV18; CDR3 protein: ASSPRQDSYEQY
J gene: TRBJ1-3; V gene: TRBV13; CDR3 protein: ASSSRVSGNTIY
J gene: TRBJ1-2; V gene: TRBV19; CDR3 protein: ASFSPQGRANYGYT
J gene: TRBJ2-7; V gene: TRBV19; CDR3 protein: ASSPTPGQGQREQY
J gene: TRBJ2-7; V gene: TRBV19; CDR3 protein: ASSIGGQGRYEQY
J gene: TRBJ2-2; V gene: TRBV18; CDR3 protein: ASKRPGSANTGELF
J gene: TRBJ2-7; V gene: TRBV9; CDR3 protein: ASSVGATGGTGQYEQY
J gene: TRBJ1-2; V gene: TRBV2; CDR3 protein: ASTGQGADYGYT
J gene: TRBJ2-5; V gene: TRBV5-1; CDR3 protein: ASSPGGTEETQY
J gene: TRBJ2-1; V gene: TRBV28; CDR3 protein: ASSTRLHYNEQF
J gene: TRBJ2-2; V gene: TRBV7-9; CDR3 protein: ASSLATGGNTGELF
J gene: TRBJ2-7; V gene: TRBV7-8; CDR3 protein: ASSLELLGQGVYEQY
J gene: TRBJ2-1; V gene: TRBV25-1; CDR3 protein: ASSALARDYNEQF
J gene: TRBJ1-3; V gene: TRBV5-4; CDR3 protein: ASSSGGGPGNTIY
J gene: TRBJ1-1; V gene: TRBV11-2; CDR3 protein: ASRTGTRNFNTEAF
J gene: TRBJ2-1; V gene: TRBV18; CDR3 protein: ASSPPRINNEQF
J gene: TRBJ2-5; V gene: TRBV2; CDR3 protein: ASRSSLAGGRDGQY
J gene: TRBJ1-5; V gene: TRBV7-2; CDR3 protein: ASSLGTAGLGPQH
J gene: TRBJ2-5; V gene: TRBV9; CDR3 protein: ASSVSQGAETQY
J gene: TRBJ2-3; V gene: TRBV6-4; CDR3 protein: ASSDTGYSTDTQY
J gene: TRBJ2-7; V gene: TRBV29-1; CDR3 protein: SVSGGRGSSYEQY
J gene: TRBJ2-4; V gene: TRBV7-2; CDR3 protein: ASSLAWNSPVWY
J gene: TRBJ2-7; V gene: TRBV14; CDR3 protein: ASSQVPGGYEQY
J gene: TRBJ2-1; V gene: TRBV2; CDR3 protein: ASSAGRAPSSYNEQF
J gene: TRBJ2-1; V gene: TRBV2; CDR3 protein: ASRMTSGVTSSYNEQF
J gene: TRBJ1-4; V gene: TRBV27; CDR3 protein: ASSEQLATNEKLF
J gene: TRBJ1-2; V gene: TRBV4-1; CDR3 protein: ASSQEEINYGYT
J gene: TRBJ2-5; V gene: TRBV4-3; CDR3 protein: ASSQDSDSVETQY
J gene: TRBJ1-6; V gene: TRBV4-2; CDR3 protein: ASSRKRTDNSPLH
J gene: TRBJ2-1; V gene: TRBV9; CDR3 protein: ASSVVPGEIYNEQF
J gene: TRBJ1-4; V gene: TRBV18; CDR3 protein: ASSYHEKLF